The 22 T cell receptor beta chains below all came from one sample that was sequenced in a study of early T cells in non-severe SARS-CoV-2 infection. TCRdb used MiXCR to reprocess the 5' RACE reads, holding one entry per CDR3 protein. The sample holds tens of thousands of distinct CDR3 sequences, about 12% seen once. Sequencing was done on a sample of whole blood. The receptor source for this set is an adult who was a healthcare worker with PCR-confirmed SARS-CoV-2 infection or an uninfected control (not recorded which).

Ten or more counts support this clonotype. The rearrangement joins TRBV18 to TRBJ2-7; 7 nucleotides line up with TRBD1. CDR1 KGHSH and CDR2 LQKENI come from the germline V gene. There are 13 residues in the CDR3. The V segment lost 3 bases and the J segment 3 bases; nucleotides outside the gene matches: 2. The CDR3 region is CASSPGQNYEQYF. The CDR3 DNA is TGTGCCAGCTCACCGGGACAGAACTACGAGCAGTACTTC.

The chain carries TRBV20-1 and TRBJ2-7; 13 positions agree with TRBD2. The CDR3 covers 14 residues. V dropped 6 bases and J dropped 7; count of bases not matched to a gene: 9. The germline V gene encodes CDR1 DFQATT and CDR2 SNEGSKA (reference sequence). The CDR3 DNA is TGCAGTGCCCTACTAGCGGGAGGGTCCCAAGAGCAGTACTTC. Amino acid sequence: CSALLAGGSQEQYF.

The chain is built from TRBV5-1 and TRBJ1-3; the match to TRBD1 covers 8 bases. CDR1 is SGHRS and CDR2 is YFSETQ in the germline V gene. J gave up 3 bases and V 4 bases, and 9 bases lay outside the gene matches. CDR3 size: 16 residues. The CDR3 nucleotides read TGCGCCAGCAGCCAGCCGACAGGGGAACGTGGAAACACCATATATTTT. It specifies CASSQPTGERGNTIYF.

This clonotype was seen repeatedly, ten times or more. The V and J genes are TRBV30 and TRBJ2-1; D is ambiguous. With 0 bases removed from V and 0 bases from J, the gap between germline ends came to 12 bases. The CDR3 sequence is 16 residues long. The V gene's germline CDR1 is GTSNPN and CDR2 SVGIG (reference sequence). The CDR3 sequence is CAWSVPSSISYNEQFF. The CDR3, as DNA: TGTGCCTGGAGTGTACCATCCTCAATCTCCTACAATGAGCAGTTCTTC.

This clonotype was counted ten times or more. The V and J genes are TRBV28 and TRBJ1-6; 9 positions agree with TRBD1. The CDR3 length is 16 residues. The V gene end was trimmed by 3 bases and the J gene end by 10 bases; junction bases not matched to a gene: 10. Germline V gene lookup returns CDR1 MDHEN and CDR2 SYDVKM. CDR3 protein: CASSFSFTGGLSPLHF. DNA for the CDR3: TGTGCCAGCAGTTTTTCTTTCACAGGGGGCTTGTCACCCCTCCACTTT.

The rearrangement joins TRBV7-6 to TRBJ2-3, with 7 positions matching TRBD2. V lost 1 base to trimming and J lost 2 bases; unmatched junction nucleotides: 3. Looked up from germline, CDR1 is SGHVS and CDR2 is FNYEAQ. The CDR3 loop spans 15 amino acids. In DNA, the CDR3 is TGTGCCAGCAGCTTAGGGCGGGGGACCACAGATACGCAGTATTTT. Translated, it gives CASSLGRGTTDTQYF.

J is TRBJ2-7 and V is TRBV15, with D perhaps TRBD1 (7 bases). Trimming pared 2 bases from V and 1 base from J, leaving 9 bases between. This CDR3 region has 14 residues. Germline CDR1 LNHNV, CDR2 YYDKDF (reference sequence). The CDR3 loop reads CATSRQGGSYEQYF. Here the CDR3 DNA reads TGTGCCACCAGCAGACAGGGGGGTTCCTACGAGCAGTACTTC.

This clonotype was picked up many times. The chain employs TRBV29-1 and TRBJ1-1, with a possible D match to TRBD1 (6 bases). V shed 6 bases and J shed 1 base, with 21 bases lying between them. CDR3 length: 16 residues. In germline, CDR1 is SQVTM, CDR2 ANQGSEA. In DNA form, the CDR3 reads TGCAGCGTACCTAAGGGGGGCCTGAGCAAGAACACTGAAGCTTTCTTT. Translated, it gives CSVPKGGLSKNTEAFF.

A few counts support this clonotype. This chain uses TRBV24-1 with TRBJ2-1; 8 nucleotides agree with TRBD2. The CDR3 sequence is 16 residues long. Germline values: CDR1 KGHDR, CDR2 SFDVKD. The V gene end was trimmed by 2 bases and the J gene end by 3 bases; junction bases not matched to a gene: 5. The CDR3 here is CATSDYTSGDYNEQFF. The CDR3 nucleotides are TGTGCCACCAGTGATTATACTAGCGGAGACTACAATGAGCAGTTCTTC.

Written as DNA, the CDR3 is TGTGCCAGCAGTTTAGTGAGTCATAGGGCAGATACGCAGTATTTT. Translated: CASSLVSHRADTQYF. The chain joins TRBV12-3 or TRBV12-4 to TRBJ2-3; D uncertain. Trimming shortened V by 1 base and J by 4 bases, and 12 bases separated the two germline ends. The CDR3 has 15 amino acids.

This clonotype was counted a few times. The chain is built from TRBV6-5 and TRBJ1-3, with TRBD1 as a possible D gene (6 bases). Germline values: CDR1 MNHEY, CDR2 SVGAGI. Trimming shortened V by 6 bases and J by 4 bases, and 19 bases separated the two germline ends. This CDR3 has 16 residues. CDR3 bases: TGTGCCAGCAGCCGATCGACAGCCAGGGGAGGAAACACCATATATTTT. Its protein product is CASSRSTARGGNTIYF.

The chain uses TRBV27 and TRBJ2-2; D is perhaps TRBD1 (6 bases). V lost 5 bases and J 2 bases, leaving 9 bases between the germline ends. The CDR3 loop spans 14 amino acids. CDR1 and CDR2 (germline): MNHEY, SMNVEV (reference sequence). The chain's CDR3 is CASSRDINTGELFF. The CDR3 DNA follows: TGTGCCAGCAGTCGGGACATCAACACCGGGGAGCTGTTTTTT.

This clonotype was counted many times. The chain has TRBV2 and TRBJ2-1, with 9 bases lining up with TRBD2. J lost 8 bases, V lost 6 bases, and 5 bases had no gene match. This CDR3 region has 13 residues. Germline V lookup: CDR1 SNHLY, CDR2 FYNNEI. The CDR3 protein is CASRSSGVHEQFF. CDR3 coding DNA: TGTGCCAGCAGGTCTAGCGGGGTGCATGAGCAGTTCTTC. Looking up the rest from reference TRBV2 and TRBJ2-1 gives the full variable domain: EPEVTQTPSHQVTQMGQEVILRCVPISNHLYFYWYRQILGQKVEFLVSFYNNEISEKSEIFDDQFSVERPDGSNFTLKIRSTKLEDSAMYFCASRSSGVHEQFFGPGTRLTVL.

With regard to this clonotype: Being one base from a much bigger clone, this may be a read error. The chain carries TRBV6-5 and TRBJ2-3; 8 nucleotides align to TRBD2. Germline-derived CDR1 and CDR2 are MNHEY and SVGAGI. The CDR3 has 17 amino acids. CDR3 DNA: TGTGCCAGCAGTTACTCGTTTAGCCGGGGGGGACCAGATACGCTGTATTTT. Protein product: CASSYSFSRGGPDTLYF.

The rearrangement links TRBV24-1 to TRBJ1-3; the D is unclear. The CDR3 contains 15 residues. V was pared by 3 bases and J by 4 bases, with 12 bases between. The germline CDR1 and CDR2 sequences are KGHDR and SFDVKD. CDR3 sequence: CATSDTAVFGNTIYF. CDR3 nucleotide sequence: TGTGCCACCAGTGATACAGCGGTCTTCGGAAACACCATATATTTT.

This clonotype was counted ten times or more. The chain uses TRBV21-1 and TRBJ1-2; the table assigns TRBD1, which was not confirmed against the DNA. TRBV21-1 is flagged as a pseudogene. The CDR3 consists of 16 residues. The CDR3 loop reads CASSSRRQTGNYGYTF. CDR3 DNA sequence: TGTGCCAGCAGCTCCCGACGCCAGACAGGGAACTATGGCTACACCTTC.

This chain uses TRBV7-9 with TRBJ2-1, with 8 bases matching TRBD2. V was clipped by 4 bases and J by 7 bases; unmatched bases: 18. The CDR3 runs 18 residues. Germline lookup yields CDR1 SEHNR and CDR2 FQNEAQ (reference sequence). DNA of the CDR3: TGTGCCAGCAGCTCTTCCCCCTGGGCAGCGGGAGAGGAGAATGAGCAGTTCTTC. Protein: CASSSSPWAAGEENEQFF.

The chain employs TRBV6-2 or TRBV6-3 and TRBJ2-2; 8 bases are shared with TRBD2. The ends lost 2 bases at V and 6 bases at J; junction bases unmatched: 5. Per germline, CDR1 MNHEY and CDR2 SVGEGT. The CDR3 extends over 15 amino acids. The CDR3 coding sequence is TGTGCCAGCAGTTACCTAGCGGGTCGGTCCGGGGAGCTGTTTTTT. It encodes CASSYLAGRSGELFF.

This chain links TRBV9 with TRBJ2-3; D gene unclear. Trimming took off 5 bases at V and 7 bases at J, with 11 bases between the two ends. Germline V gene data show CDR1 as SGDLS and CDR2 as YYNGEE. The CDR3 is made up of 12 amino acids. The CDR3 here is CASRGGGNTQYF. The CDR3 DNA sequence: TGTGCCAGCAGGGGCGGCGGAAATACGCAGTATTTT.

In its sample, this clonotype was seen a few times. The CDR3 sequence is CASSLDSPTDTQYF. CDR3 bases: TGTGCCAGCAGCTTGGACAGTCCCACAGATACGCAGTATTTT. The genes are TRBV5-5 and TRBJ2-3; D gene uncertain. The CDR3 length is 14 residues. Germline CDR1 is SGHKS and CDR2 is YYEKEE (reference sequence). V lost 0 bases, J lost 2 bases, and 7 bases lay in between.

The chain links TRBV28 to TRBJ1-3, with D possibly being TRBD1 (5 bases). CDR1 is MDHEN and CDR2 is SYDVKM in the germline V gene. Trimming removed 5 bases at V and 9 bases at J, with 11 bases between. The CDR3 runs to 12 residues. CDR3 sequence: CASSGHFSTIYF. The CDR3 region has the DNA TGTGCCAGCAGTGGACACTTTAGCACCATATATTTT.

Ten or more counts support this clonotype. The chain links TRBV11-2 to TRBJ2-1; possibly TRBD2 for D (6 bases). This CDR3 is built from 16 residues. The V gene's germline CDR1 is SGHAT and CDR2 FQNNGV. Trimming removed 5 bases from V and 2 bases from J, with 16 bases in between. DNA of the CDR3: TGTGCCAGCAGCCGGAGGGACGGCTTAACCTACAATGAGCAGTTCTTC. Translating gives CASSRRDGLTYNEQFF.